This TCR beta chain was captured by sequencing in a study of tumor-infiltrating lymphocytes in localized non-small cell lung cancer. About the research overall: Each patient gave resected tumor and non-adjacent uninvolved lung tissue. Study findings and constraints: Different pieces of the same tissue went to different assays, confounding technical variation with intratumor heterogeneity. No link was found between tumor T-cell fraction and recurrence-free survival. Not all patients were TCR sequenced, owing to tissue quantity.

The assay was immunoSEQ multiplex PCR, and TCRdb's table has in-frame clones only and misses some. The repertoire consists of around 7,200 clones, with about three quarters occurring once and the leading ten covering under 15%. Concerning this clone itself: Its antigen is as yet unknown.

The CDR3 extends over 13 amino acids. Germline CDR1 MGHRA, CDR2 YSYEKL. The V end lost 5 bases, the J end lost 5 bases, and 12 bases lay between the germline ends. The clonotype originates from a human donor with non-small cell lung cancer. V gene TRBV4-1 combines with J gene TRBJ2-5; possibly TRBD1 for D (6 bases). Material: lung tumor tissue. CDR3 nucleotides: TGCGCCAGCAGCATACAGGGTCGGGAGACCCAGTACTTC. Protein: CASSIQGRETQYF.